Listed here is a single T cell receptor beta chain. The antigen remains undetermined. The data stem from a study of monozygotic twins with cystic fibrosis. Study as a whole: With roughly 16 PCR cycles, barcoded libraries came from roughly 2.9 micrograms of fragmented DNA.

Repertoires were generated with immunoSEQ multiplex PCR, while TCRdb's copy carries only in-frame clones and drops some. The sample yields about 30,000 clones, around four fifths seen once. Whole-study findings and limits: Age, concordance and disease severity did not associate with shared CDR3 numbers. J usage was most co-twin-similar in 8 of 16 pairs, V in 13.

V lost 8 bases, J lost 8 bases, and 11 bases stayed unmatched. CDR1 and CDR2 (germline): SNHLY, FYNNEI. This CDR3 contains 14 residues. The chain has TRBV2 and TRBJ1-4, with TRBD1 matching 7 bases. The source of this sequence is a girl aged 2 to 10 with cystic fibrosis. The material sequenced was blood. The CDR3 sequence: CASLGTVLGEKLFF. The CDR3, as DNA: TGTGCCAGCCTTGGGACAGTCCTAGGGGAAAAACTGTTTTTT. The whole variable domain, remainder taken from reference TRBV2 and TRBJ1-4, is EPEVTQTPSHQVTQMGQEVILRCVPISNHLYFYWYRQILGQKVEFLVSFYNNEISEKSEIFDDQFSVERPDGSNFTLKIRSTKLEDSAMYFCASLGTVLGEKLFFGSGTQLSVL.